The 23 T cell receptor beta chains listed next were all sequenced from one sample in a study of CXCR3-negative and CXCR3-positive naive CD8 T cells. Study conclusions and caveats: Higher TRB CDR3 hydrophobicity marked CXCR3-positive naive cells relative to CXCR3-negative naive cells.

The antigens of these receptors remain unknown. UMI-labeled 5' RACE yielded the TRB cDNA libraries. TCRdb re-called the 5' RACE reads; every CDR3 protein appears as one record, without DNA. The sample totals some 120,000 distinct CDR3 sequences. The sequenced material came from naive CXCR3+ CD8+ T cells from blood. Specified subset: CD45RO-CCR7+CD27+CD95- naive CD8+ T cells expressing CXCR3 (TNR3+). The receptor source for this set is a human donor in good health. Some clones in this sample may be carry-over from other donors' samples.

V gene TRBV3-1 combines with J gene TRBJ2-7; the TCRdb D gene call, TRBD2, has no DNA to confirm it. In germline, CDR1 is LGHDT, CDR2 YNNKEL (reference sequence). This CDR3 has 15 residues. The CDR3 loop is CASSPGTSLIPEQYF.

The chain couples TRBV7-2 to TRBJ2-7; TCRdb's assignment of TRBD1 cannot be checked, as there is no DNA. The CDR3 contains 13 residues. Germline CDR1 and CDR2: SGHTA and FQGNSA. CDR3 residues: CASSFWDNYEQYF. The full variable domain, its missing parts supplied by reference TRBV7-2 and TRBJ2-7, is GAGVSQSPSNKVTEKGKDVELRCDPISGHTALYWYRQSLGQGLEFLIYFQGNSAPDKSGLPSDRFSAERTGGSVSTLTIQRTQQEDSAVYLCASSFWDNYEQYFGPGTRLTVT.

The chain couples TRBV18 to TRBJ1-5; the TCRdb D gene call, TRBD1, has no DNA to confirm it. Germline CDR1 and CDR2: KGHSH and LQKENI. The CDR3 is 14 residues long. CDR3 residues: CASSLQGEFQPQHF.

The CDR3 spells CASSISLNTEAFF. The chain has TRBV19 and TRBJ1-1. From germline, CDR1 is LNHDA and CDR2 SQIVND (reference sequence). The CDR3 is 13 amino acids. Drawing the rest from reference TRBV19 and TRBJ1-1, the complete variable domain is DGGITQSPKYLFRKEGQNVTLSCEQNLNHDAMYWYRQDPGQGLRLIYYSQIVNDFQKGDIAEGYSVSREKKESFPLTVTSAQKNPTAFYLCASSISLNTEAFFGQGTRLTVV.

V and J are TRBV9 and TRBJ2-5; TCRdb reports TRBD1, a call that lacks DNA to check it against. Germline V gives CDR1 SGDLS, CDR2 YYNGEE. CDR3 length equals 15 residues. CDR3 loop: CASSVEGSSGETQYF.

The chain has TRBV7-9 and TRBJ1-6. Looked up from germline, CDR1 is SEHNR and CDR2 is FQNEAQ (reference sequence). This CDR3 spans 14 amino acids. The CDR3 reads CASEGVKANSPLHF.

CDR3 region: CAISELEGGTYEQYF. The rearrangement uses TRBV10-3 and TRBJ2-7. Germline CDR1 is ENHRY and CDR2 is SYGVKD. The CDR3 covers 15 residues.

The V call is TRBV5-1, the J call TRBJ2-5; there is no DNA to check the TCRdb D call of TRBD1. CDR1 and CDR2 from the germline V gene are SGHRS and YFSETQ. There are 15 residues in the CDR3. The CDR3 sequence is CASKQPGQGQETQYF. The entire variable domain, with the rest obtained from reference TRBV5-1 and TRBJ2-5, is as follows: KAGVTQTPRYLIKTRGQQVTLSCSPISGHRSVSWYQQTPGQGLQFLFEYFSETQRNKGNFPGRFSGRQFSNSRSEMNVSTLELGDSALYLCASKQPGQGQETQYFGPGTRLLVL.

CDR3 region: CASSFGTQGQFF. The V call is TRBV5-8, the J call TRBJ2-1; the D call from TCRdb, TRBD1, cannot be confirmed without DNA. This CDR3 comprises 12 residues. CDR1 is SGHTS and CDR2 is YDEGEE in the germline V gene. Full variable domain (remainder filled in from reference TRBV5-8 and TRBJ2-1): EAGVTQSPTHLIKTRGQQATLRCSPISGHTSVYWYQQALGLGLQFLLWYDEGEERNRGNFPPRFSGRQFPNYSSELNVNALELEDSALYLCASSFGTQGQFFGPGTRLTVL.

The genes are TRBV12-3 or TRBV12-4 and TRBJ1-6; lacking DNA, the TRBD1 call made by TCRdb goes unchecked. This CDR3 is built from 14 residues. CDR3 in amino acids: CASSLQGKTSPLHF.

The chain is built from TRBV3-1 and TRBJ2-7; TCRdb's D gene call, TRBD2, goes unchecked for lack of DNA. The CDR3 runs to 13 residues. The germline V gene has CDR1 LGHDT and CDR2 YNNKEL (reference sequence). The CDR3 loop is CASSRDSPYEQYF.

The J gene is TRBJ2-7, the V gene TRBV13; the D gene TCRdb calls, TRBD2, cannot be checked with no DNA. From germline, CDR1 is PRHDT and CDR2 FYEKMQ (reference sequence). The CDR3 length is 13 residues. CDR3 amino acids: CASSPEGSYEQYF.

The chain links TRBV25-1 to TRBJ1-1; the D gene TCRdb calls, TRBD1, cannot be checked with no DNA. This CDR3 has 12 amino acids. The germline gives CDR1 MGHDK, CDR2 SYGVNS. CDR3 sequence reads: CASSEWGREAFF.

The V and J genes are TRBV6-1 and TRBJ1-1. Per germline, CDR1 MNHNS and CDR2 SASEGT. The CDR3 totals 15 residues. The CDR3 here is CASSEYEWMNTEAFF.

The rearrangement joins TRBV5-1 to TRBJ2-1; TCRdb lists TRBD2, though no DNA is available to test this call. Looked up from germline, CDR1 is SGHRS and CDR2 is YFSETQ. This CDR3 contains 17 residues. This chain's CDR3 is CASSHGLAGVTYNEQFF. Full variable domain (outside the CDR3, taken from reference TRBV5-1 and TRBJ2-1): KAGVTQTPRYLIKTRGQQVTLSCSPISGHRSVSWYQQTPGQGLQFLFEYFSETQRNKGNFPGRFSGRQFSNSRSEMNVSTLELGDSALYLCASSHGLAGVTYNEQFFGPGTRLTVL.

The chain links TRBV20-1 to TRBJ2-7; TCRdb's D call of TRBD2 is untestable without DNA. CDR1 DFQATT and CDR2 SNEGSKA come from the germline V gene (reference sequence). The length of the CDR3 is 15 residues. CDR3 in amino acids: CSAREGSGRAYEQYF.

CDR3 sequence reads: CASSVDSDPGQETQYF. The rearrangement links TRBV9 to TRBJ2-5; TCRdb lists TRBD1, though no DNA is available to test this call. Germline CDR1 and CDR2: SGDLS and YYNGEE. The CDR3 loop spans 16 amino acids.

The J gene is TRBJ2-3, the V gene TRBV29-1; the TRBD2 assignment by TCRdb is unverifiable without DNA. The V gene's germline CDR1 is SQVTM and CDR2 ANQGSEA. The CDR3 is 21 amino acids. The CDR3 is CSVVQGEISEGLAGGVDTQYF.

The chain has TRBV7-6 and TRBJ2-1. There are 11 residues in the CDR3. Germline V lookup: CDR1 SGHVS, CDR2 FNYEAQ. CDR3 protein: CASSSTDEQFF.

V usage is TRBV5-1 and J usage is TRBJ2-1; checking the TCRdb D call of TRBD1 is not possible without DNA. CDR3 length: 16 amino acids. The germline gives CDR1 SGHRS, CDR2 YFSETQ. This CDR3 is CASSYDGRTLYNEQFF.

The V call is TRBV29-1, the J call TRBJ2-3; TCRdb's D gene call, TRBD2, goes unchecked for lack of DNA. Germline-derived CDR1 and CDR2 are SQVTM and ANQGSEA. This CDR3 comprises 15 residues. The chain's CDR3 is CSVDGLAGDTDTQYF.

The CDR3: CASSGTSGTSSYNEQFF. The V call is TRBV6-5, the J call TRBJ2-1; the TCRdb D gene call, TRBD1, has no DNA to confirm it. The CDR3 covers 17 residues. Germline values: CDR1 MNHEY, CDR2 SVGAGI.

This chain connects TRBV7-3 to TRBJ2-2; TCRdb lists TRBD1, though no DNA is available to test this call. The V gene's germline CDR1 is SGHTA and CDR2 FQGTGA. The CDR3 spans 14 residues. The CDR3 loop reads CASSGTGNTGELFF. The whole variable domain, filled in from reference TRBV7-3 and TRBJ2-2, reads GAGVSQTPSNKVTEKGKYVELRCDPISGHTALYWYRQSLGQGPEFLIYFQGTGAADDSGLPNDRFFAVRPEGSVSTLKIQRTERGDSAVYLCASSGTGNTGELFFGEGSRLTVL.